These 13 T cell receptor beta chains were all obtained from the same sample, sequenced in a study of blood T cell repertoires in COVID-19. TCRdb keeps only in-frame clones here, not all; method: immunoSEQ multiplex PCR. The table has about 220,000 clones, 83% seen once. Input material: PBMCs or T cells enriched from blood (not recorded which). Receptors were obtained from a woman aged 40-49 years who had been exposed to COVID-19.

The rearrangement joins TRBV4-3 to TRBJ2-3, with 12 bases aligning to TRBD2. CDR1 is LGHNA and CDR2 is YSLEER in the germline V gene. The length of the CDR3 is 16 residues. V lost 1 base, J lost 8 bases, and 7 bases stayed unmatched. This CDR3 reads CASSQASGLAGSTQYF. DNA for the CDR3: TGCGCCAGCAGCCAAGCGTCAGGACTAGCGGGGTCTACGCAGTATTTT.

This clone showed up many times. The gene calls are TRBV4-3 and TRBJ2-1, with 9 bases lining up with TRBD2. V lost 2 bases to trimming and J lost 0 bases; unmatched junction nucleotides: 8. The CDR3 is made up of 18 amino acids. The germline V gene encodes CDR1 LGHNA and CDR2 YSLEER. The CDR3 DNA is TGCGCCAGCAGCCAACTAGCGGGGACCACCAGCTCCTACAATGAGCAGTTCTTC. This sequence encodes CASSQLAGTTSSYNEQFF.

The chain links TRBV2 to TRBJ2-1; 8 bases agree with TRBD1. Germline values: CDR1 SNHLY, CDR2 FYNNEI. The CDR3 spans 13 residues. V lost 6 bases to trimming and J lost 9 bases; unmatched junction nucleotides: 7. This CDR3 reads CASSTGQGGEQFF. CDR3 DNA: TGTGCCAGCAGCACCGGACAGGGCGGTGAGCAGTTCTTC. The full variable domain, in which reference TRBV2 and TRBJ2-1 provide the parts outside the CDR3, is EPEVTQTPSHQVTQMGQEVILRCVPISNHLYFYWYRQILGQKVEFLVSFYNNEISEKSEIFDDQFSVERPDGSNFTLKIRSTKLEDSAMYFCASSTGQGGEQFFGPGTRLTVL.

This clone was picked up a small number of times. The rearrangement uses TRBV19 and TRBJ1-2; D is perhaps TRBD1 (5 bases). The germline V gene encodes CDR1 LNHDA and CDR2 SQIVND (reference sequence). The CDR3 extends over 14 amino acids. The V and J ends lost 3 bases and 1 base respectively, with 9 bases between them. The DNA of the CDR3 is TGTGCCAGTAGTATGTTCGGGGGTAACTATGGCTACACCTTC. Protein sequence: CASSMFGGNYGYTF. Complete variable domain (other parts from reference TRBV19 and TRBJ1-2): DGGITQSPKYLFRKEGQNVTLSCEQNLNHDAMYWYRQDPGQGLRLIYYSQIVNDFQKGDIAEGYSVSREKKESFPLTVTSAQKNPTAFYLCASSMFGGNYGYTFGSGTRLTVV.

The V gene is TRBV18, the J gene TRBJ1-3; TRBD1 agrees at 8 bases. Germline loops: CDR1 KGHSH, CDR2 LQKENI. This CDR3 is built from 16 residues. With 0 bases clipped from V and 4 bases from J, the junction kept 5 bases outside the gene matches. The CDR3 reads CASSPPTGAFGNTIYF. The CDR3 DNA follows: TGTGCCAGCTCACCACCGACAGGGGCCTTCGGAAACACCATATATTTT.

The chain joins TRBV21-1 to TRBJ2-1; whether TRBD2, the table's D call, matches the DNA was not checked. TRBV21-1 constitutes a pseudogene. The CDR3 runs 12 residues. The CDR3 region is CASSKKAGEQFF. CDR3 bases: TGTGCCAGCAGCAAAAAAGCGGGGGAGCAGTTCTTC.

V usage is TRBV4-2 and J usage is TRBJ1-6; D gene unclear. Germline values: CDR1 LGHNA, CDR2 YNFKEQ. Trimming cost V 0 bases and J 7 bases, with 4 bases left between them. This CDR3 contains 13 residues. CDR3 nucleotide sequence: TGTGCCAGCAGCCAAGAACAGAATTCACCCCTCCACTTT. Protein sequence: CASSQEQNSPLHF.

The rearrangement links TRBV10-3 to TRBJ1-2; maybe TRBD1 (6 bases). V lost 4 bases to trimming and J lost 8 bases, with 17 bases between them. The germline gives CDR1 ENHRY, CDR2 SYGVKD. The CDR3 consists of 14 residues. The CDR3 reads CAISALTGIRGYTF. The CDR3 DNA reads as TGTGCCATCAGTGCGCTAACAGGGATTAGAGGCTACACCTTC.

This chain connects TRBV3-1 (or the pseudogene TRBV3-2) to TRBJ1-4; D remains ambiguous. The V end lost 6 bases, the J end lost 6 bases, and 14 bases lay between the germline ends. Looked up from germline, CDR1 is LGHDT and CDR2 is YNNKEL (reference sequence). The CDR3 spans 14 residues. In DNA form, the CDR3 reads TGTGCCAGCAGGGAGGACGGAACATATGAAAAACTGTTTTTT. It yields the protein CASREDGTYEKLFF.

This clone came up once. The rearrangement joins TRBV4-2 to TRBJ1-4; D call uncertain. The CDR3 has 15 residues. Germline CDR1 is LGHNA and CDR2 is YNFKEQ. V lost 0 bases and J 3 bases, leaving 8 bases between the germline ends. The CDR3 coding sequence is TGTGCCAGCAGCCAAGACGGGGTCTCTAATGAAAAACTGTTTTTT. Translation gives CASSQDGVSNEKLFF.

The chain couples TRBV3-1 (or the pseudogene TRBV3-2) to TRBJ1-6, with D possibly matching TRBD1 (6 bases). Per germline, CDR1 LGHDT and CDR2 YNNKEL (reference sequence). CDR3 length equals 16 residues. V dropped 1 base and J dropped 7 bases, with 14 bases sitting between them. Here the CDR3 reads CASSQGLDRRNSPLHF. The CDR3 DNA follows: TGTGCCAGCAGCCAAGGTCTTGACAGGCGGAATTCACCCCTCCACTTT.

This chain connects TRBV2 to TRBJ1-2, with 7 bases that match TRBD1. Germline CDR1 and CDR2: SNHLY and FYNNEI. J lost 8 bases, V lost 6 bases, and 12 bases had no gene match. The CDR3 sequence is 14 residues long. CDR3 DNA: TGTGCCAGCAGGACTGATCGGACAGGAGGCGGCTACACCTTC. It encodes CASRTDRTGGGYTF.

Only one count was recorded for this clone. The CDR3 here is CASSPGQGRNTEAFF. The CDR3 DNA reads TGCGCCAGCAGCCCCGGACAGGGCCGGAACACTGAAGCTTTCTTT. The chain links TRBV4-1 to TRBJ1-1; 8 bases match TRBD1. J was trimmed by 1 base and V by 4 bases; bases with no gene match: 5. CDR3 size: 15 residues. Per germline, CDR1 MGHRA and CDR2 YSYEKL.